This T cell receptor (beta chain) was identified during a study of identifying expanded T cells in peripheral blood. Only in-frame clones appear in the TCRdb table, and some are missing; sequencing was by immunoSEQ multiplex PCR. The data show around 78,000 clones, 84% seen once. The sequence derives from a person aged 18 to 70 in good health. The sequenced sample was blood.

The CDR3 DNA reads TGTGCCAGTGCCGCTCTGGACGGAGTCTACAATGAGCAGTTCTTC. This gives the protein CASAALDGVYNEQFF. The V call is TRBV6-1, the J call TRBJ2-1; D is ambiguous. This CDR3 is 15 amino acids long. The germline gives CDR1 MNHNS, CDR2 SASEGT. The V gene lost 9 bases and the J gene lost 3 bases, with 18 bases spanning the gap.